Below are 5 T cell receptor beta chains sequenced from a single sample in a study of shared clonotypes between healthy human individuals. Assay used: immunoSEQ multiplex PCR; TCRdb lists only in-frame clones, some missing. The sample records 2 million to 2.5 million clones, approximately 93% being singletons. Sequenced material: naive CD4+ T cells from PBMCs. Sample subset: CD45RA+ positively selected. Receptors originate from a man younger than 35 in good health. Some clones in this sample may be carry-over from other donors' samples.

Points on this clone: The same CDR3 also results from other DNA sequences found in this sample. This sequence joins TRBV5-1 and TRBJ2-5, with TRBD1 identical over 7 bases. This CDR3 has 14 residues. V shed 0 bases and J 5 bases; nucleotides not matched to a gene: 4. Looked up from germline, CDR1 is SGHRS and CDR2 is YFSETQ. CDR3 loop: CASSLGQGPETQYF. CDR3 coding DNA: TGCGCCAGCAGCTTGGGACAGGGCCCTGAGACCCAGTACTTC.

The chain is built from TRBV28 and TRBJ2-1; 16 nucleotides match TRBD2. There are 16 residues in the CDR3. Trimming cost V 11 bases and J 4 bases; bases outside gene matches: 8. Germline assignment: CDR1 MDHEN and CDR2 SYDVKM. The CDR3 nucleotides are TGTGCCGCAGGGACTAGCGGGAGGGTTTCGTACAATGAGCAGTTCTTC. Amino acid sequence: CAAGTSGRVSYNEQFF. Together with reference TRBV28 and TRBJ2-1, the CDR3 gives the full variable domain: DVKVTQSSRYLVKRTGEKVFLECVQDMDHENMFWYRQDPGLGLRLIYFSYDVKMKEKGDIPEGYSVSREKKERFSLILESASTNQTSMYLCAAGTSGRVSYNEQFFGPGTRLTVL.

V gene TRBV19 combines with J gene TRBJ1-2, with TRBD1 matching over 7 bases. This CDR3 spans 14 amino acids. V gave up 7 bases and J gave up 1 base; unmatched junction bases: 6. The germline V gene has CDR1 LNHDA and CDR2 SQIVND (reference sequence). CDR3 nucleotides: TGTGCCAGTACCAGAGGGGGCGATAACTATGGCTACACCTTC. Amino acid sequence: CASTRGGDNYGYTF.

The gene calls are TRBV29-1 and TRBJ1-1; D gene unclear. Germline V gene lookup returns CDR1 SQVTM and CDR2 ANQGSEA. The CDR3 length is 11 residues. V was clipped by 8 bases and J by 8 bases, with 15 bases between them. DNA for the CDR3: TGCAGCCCCTTTTCTACAACAGAAGCTTTCTTT. It is translated as CSPFSTTEAFF.

This clone has only a few counts. The chain employs TRBV28 and TRBJ1-5; no firm D call. CDR3 length: 12 residues. CDR1 and CDR2 (germline): MDHEN, SYDVKM. Between the trimmed V and J ends, which lost 8 bases and 3 bases, there was a span of 8 bases. The CDR3 nucleotides are TGTGCCAGCGGACTGAACAATCAGCCCCAGCATTTT. Translated, it gives CASGLNNQPQHF.